This T cell receptor beta chain was found in a study of control samples from healthy donors and cancer patients. J gave up 8 bases and V 0 bases, and 6 bases lay outside the gene matches. The CDR3 runs 15 residues. CDR1 is SGHKS and CDR2 is YYEKEE in the germline V gene (reference sequence). Measured with immunoSEQ multiplex PCR; TCRdb has only the in-frame clones, and not every one. The sample shows more than 85,000 clones, 75% to 95% of them seen only once. Sample: blood. This receptor was identified in a human donor in good health. The donor label of this sample is uncertain. This chain connects TRBV5-5 to TRBJ1-4, with TRBD1 identical over 8 bases. The CDR3 is CASSLEDREYEKLFF. CDR3 DNA sequence: TGTGCCAGCAGCTTGGAGGACAGGGAGTACGAAAAACTGTTTTTT.